Listed below are T cell receptor beta chains from one sample, sequenced in a study of metastatic and nonmetastatic thyroid tumors. TCRdb used MiXCR to call clones anew from the PCR reads. The sample contains fewer than 20,000 clones, around 3.8% of which appear only once. The source material was tumor tissue. The source of these receptors is a female donor with papillary thyroid cancer or a benign thyroid nodule (not recorded which). Some clones in this sample may be carry-over from other donors' samples. The CDR3 runs from the conserved cysteine through the conserved F or W. The D gene is left open where the match is weak. Clone size appears in some rows only: once, few, many, or a class for an expanded clone.

TRBV6-2/TRBV6-3	few	-	TRBJ1-5	TGTGCCACCACAGGGTCTCTGGGACAGCCCCAGCATTTT	CATTGSLGQPQHF
TRBV6-5	-	-	TRBJ2-3	TGTGCCAGCAGTTTTCAGTACGCAGATACGCAGTATTTT	CASSFQYADTQYF
TRBV6-2/TRBV6-3	large	-	TRBJ1-1	TGTGCCAGCAGCCGCTGGGACACTGAAGCTTTCTTT	CASSRWDTEAFF
TRBV6-1	few	-	TRBJ2-5	TGTGCCAGCACCCCTAAGTATCAAGGGACCCAGTACTTC	CASTPKYQGTQYF
TRBV6-5	-	-	TRBJ2-7	TGTGCCAGCAGTTACTCTTTGGGGGGCGAGCAGTACTTC	CASSYSLGGEQYF
TRBV25-1	medium-sized	-	TRBJ2-3	TGTGCCAGCAGTGGTGGGGGGCCTAGGGGCACAGATACGCAGTATTTT	CASSGGGPRGTDTQYF
TRBV3-1	few	-	TRBJ1-2	TGTGCCAGCACCAACGGGGGCCACGCTAACTATGGCTACACCTTC	CASTNGGHANYGYTF
TRBV15	few	-	TRBJ1-2	TGTGCCACCAGCATGGACCCTAACTATGGCTACACCTTC	CATSMDPNYGYTF
TRBV29-1	-	TRBD1	TRBJ2-7	TGCAGCGTGAAGGACAGGGGGCGCGGGTACGAGCAGTACTTC	CSVKDRGRGYEQYF
TRBV9	many	TRBD2	TRBJ2-1	TGTGCCAGCAGCGTAGGCCTAGCGGGAGGGGGGGATGAGCAGTTCTTC	CASSVGLAGGGDEQFF
TRBV4-1	medium-sized	-	TRBJ1-5	TGCGCCAGCAGCCTGGAGGGGGGAAATCAGCCCCAGCATTTT	CASSLEGGNQPQHF
TRBV19	medium-sized	-	TRBJ1-1	TGTGCCAGTAGTATAGTCGGCATGAACACTGAAGCTTTCTTT	CASSIVGMNTEAFF
TRBV2	-	TRBD1	TRBJ2-3	TGTGCCAGCAGTGAGGACAGGACGAGCACAGATACGCAGTATTTT	CASSEDRTSTDTQYF
TRBV6-1	-	-	TRBJ2-7	TGTGCCGGATGGGGGGGCAGGGGGTACGAGCAGTACTTC	CAGWGGRGYEQYF
TRBV6-1	-	-	TRBJ1-5	TGTGCCAGCGGGGACGGTTATCAGCCCCAGCATTTT	CASGDGYQPQHF
TRBV20-1	few	TRBD2	TRBJ2-1	TGCAGTGCTAGCGCCTGTACTAGCGGCTACAATGAGCAGTTCTTC	CSASACTSGYNEQFF
TRBV12-3/TRBV12-4	-	TRBD2	TRBJ2-3	TGTGCCAGCAGCTCCGTGACTAGCGGGAGTGCAGATACGCAGTATTTT	CASSSVTSGSADTQYF
TRBV20-1	few	TRBD2	TRBJ2-2	TGCAGTGTTAGGAGGACTAGCGGGGTTTGGAACGGGGAGCTGTTTTTT	CSVRRTSGVWNGELFF
TRBV5-1	-	TRBD2	TRBJ2-1	TGCGCCGGCAGCACCGGGACTAGCGGAAAAGAGGGGCAGTTCTTC	CAGSTGTSGKEGQFF
TRBV6-1	-	-	TRBJ2-2	TGTGCCAGCAGTGACGGGAAACACACCGGGGAGCTGTTTTTT	CASSDGKHTGELFF
TRBV6-5	-	-	TRBJ2-6	TGTGCCAGCAGTTACTCGGCAGGCTCTGGGGCCAACGTCCTGACTTTC	CASSYSAGSGANVLTF
TRBV20-1	-	TRBD1	TRBJ1-2	TGCAGTGCTAGAGATCTAGGACAGGGGGACTATGGCTACACCTTC	CSARDLGQGDYGYTF
TRBV7-9	few	TRBD2	TRBJ2-1	TGTGCCAGCAGCTTAGTGGGGGAGGGGCTCGGGGATGAGCAGTTCTTC	CASSLVGEGLGDEQFF
TRBV19	few	-	TRBJ2-7	TGTGCCAGTAGTTCGGGGTCGACAAAAATCTACGAGCAGTACTTC	CASSSGSTKIYEQYF
TRBV30	once	TRBD2	TRBJ2-7	TGTGCCTGGAGTGTTAGCGGGACTCCCTTCTCCGAGCAGTACTTC	CAWSVSGTPFSEQYF
TRBV3-1	many	-	TRBJ1-5	TGTGCCAGCAGCCAGTCTGGGGGCGGGGTCCAGCCCCAGCATTTT	CASSQSGGGVQPQHF
TRBV5-1	-	-	TRBJ2-2	TGCGCCAGCAGCTTCGGGACACTTAACACCGGGGAGCTGTTTTTT	CASSFGTLNTGELFF
TRBV28	many	-	TRBJ2-7	TGTGCCAGCAGTTCTCTTTTGGGTAGCGCCTACGAGCAGTACTTC	CASSSLLGSAYEQYF
TRBV7-6	-	TRBD1	TRBJ2-2	TGTGCCAGCAGCTCTCAACAGGGGGCGTACACCGGGGAGCTGTTTTTT	CASSSQQGAYTGELFF
TRBV7-9	-	-	TRBJ1-2	TGTGCCAGCAGCTTGTCAGGGGATGGCTACACCTTC	CASSLSGDGYTF
TRBV7-9	few	-	TRBJ1-2	TGTGCCAGCAGCTTCGACCGTGCTAACTATGGCTACACCTTC	CASSFDRANYGYTF
TRBV24-1	-	TRBD1	TRBJ2-2	TGTGCCACCAGTGATCCCGGGACAGGGTTCACCGGGGAGCTGTTTTTT	CATSDPGTGFTGELFF
TRBV6-2/TRBV6-3	few	-	TRBJ2-3	TGTGCCAGCAGTTGGACGGAAGCTAGCACAGATACGCAGTATTTT	CASSWTEASTDTQYF
TRBV5-1	-	-	TRBJ2-2	TGCGCCAGCAGCTTGGAAGGGCTTAGTGCCGGGGAGCTGTTTTTT	CASSLEGLSAGELFF
TRBV6-4	few	-	TRBJ2-2	TGTGCCAGCAGTGATTCCTCGTCCGGGGAGCTGTTTTTT	CASSDSSSGELFF
TRBV6-1	-	TRBD1	TRBJ1-4	TGTGCCAGCAGATCCGGGACAGAAAAAGAACGGAGGAATGAAAAACTGTTTTTT	CASRSGTEKERRNEKLFF
TRBV6-1	large	-	TRBJ1-6	TGTGCCAGCAGTGAAGGCCAGGGTACTAATTCACCCCTCCACTTT	CASSEGQGTNSPLHF
TRBV6-5	-	-	TRBJ2-7	TGTGCCAGCAGTTACTCGAGTTCAGGAGTTTGGGAGCAGTACTTC	CASSYSSSGVWEQYF
TRBV5-5	few	-	TRBJ1-6	TGTGCCAGCAGCTTGATCCGGAATTCACCCCTCCACTTT	CASSLIRNSPLHF
TRBV6-5	-	-	TRBJ1-1	TGTGCCAGCAGTTATCGAGGCGCCTGGGGCACTGAAGCTTTCTTT	CASSYRGAWGTEAFF
TRBV30	-	-	TRBJ1-1	TGTGCCTGGAGCTCCGGGACACCAGCTTTCTTT	CAWSSGTPAFF
TRBV3-1	-	-	TRBJ2-7	TGTGCCAGCAGCCAAGACTCGATCTCCTACGAGCAGTACTTC	CASSQDSISYEQYF
TRBV7-6	few	-	TRBJ2-7	TGTGCCAGCAGCGACCAGACAGGCGTCTACGAGCAGTACTTC	CASSDQTGVYEQYF
TRBV30	many	-	TRBJ2-5	TGTGCCTGGAGTGACGTATTAGCGAATAGGGAGACCCAGTACTTC	CAWSDVLANRETQYF
TRBV12-3/TRBV12-4	-	-	TRBJ2-7	TGTGCCAGCAGCCGGTCCTGGTCGTACGAGCAGTACTTC	CASSRSWSYEQYF
TRBV28	-	TRBD2	TRBJ2-7	TGTGCCGCGGGAGCGGGCTCGACCTACGAGCAGTACTTC	CAAGAGSTYEQYF
TRBV27	few	TRBD2	TRBJ2-7	TGTGCCAGCAGTGGACTAGCGGGCTCCTACGAGCAGTACTTC	CASSGLAGSYEQYF
TRBV6-1	many	TRBD2	TRBJ2-3	TGTGCCAGCAATGGATTCAGCGGGAGGACAGATACGCAGTATTTT	CASNGFSGRTDTQYF
TRBV27	-	-	TRBJ2-1	TGTGCCAGCAGTTATGAGGGATACAATGAGCAGTTCTTC	CASSYEGYNEQFF
TRBV6-1	many	TRBD2	TRBJ2-1	TGTGCCAGCAGTGAAATGGGTGGGAGCGGGAACGATGAGCAGTTCTTC	CASSEMGGSGNDEQFF
TRBV6-1	-	-	TRBJ2-2	TGTGCCAGCAGTGCCGAGGGCGTCACCGGGGAGCTGTTTTTT	CASSAEGVTGELFF
TRBV6-5	many	-	TRBJ2-7	TGTGCCAGCAGTTACTCGATTCGCGGGGGCCTCTACGAGCAGTACTTC	CASSYSIRGGLYEQYF
TRBV7-8	medium-sized	TRBD2	TRBJ2-7	TGTGCCAGCAGCCCCGGGGGGACCTACGAGCAGTACTTC	CASSPGGTYEQYF
TRBV30	-	-	TRBJ1-2	TGTGCCTGGAGTGCCATCTCACAGTCCTTGGGGTATGGCTACACCTTC	CAWSAISQSLGYGYTF
TRBV12-3/TRBV12-4	few	-	TRBJ1-5	TGTGCCAGCAGTTTTTCCTTTACCGGGGGCAATCAGCCCCAGCATTTT	CASSFSFTGGNQPQHF
TRBV20-1	-	TRBD1	TRBJ2-3	TGCAGTGCTAGGCGCGGCGGACAGGGGGCTCGAGATACGCAGTATTTT	CSARRGGQGARDTQYF
TRBV19	-	-	TRBJ2-2	TGTGCCAGTAGTAAGCATCAGGGGAACACCGGGGAGCTGTTTTTT	CASSKHQGNTGELFF
TRBV5-6	-	-	TRBJ1-3	TGTGCCAGCAGCACCCGACAGGACTATTCTGGAAACACCATATATTTT	CASSTRQDYSGNTIYF
TRBV12-3/TRBV12-4	-	-	TRBJ1-1	TGTGCCAGCAGTTTAGACAGGGTGAACACTGAAGCTTTCTTT	CASSLDRVNTEAFF